The present T cell receptor beta chain was sequenced within a study of T cell changes during pregnancy in multiple sclerosis. Sequencing was performed with immunoSEQ multiplex PCR; in TCRdb, only in-frame clones are kept and a portion is missing. The table has more than 95,000 clones, over 85% seen once; the top ten hold roughly 0.95%. The sample in question was peripheral blood, obtained after pregnancy. This TCR was recovered from a female donor with multiple sclerosis, enrolled in a pregnancy study.

CDR3 DNA sequence: TGTGCCACCAGAGGGACAGGGGGCTACTACAATGAGCAGTTCTTC. Amino acids: CATRGTGGYYNEQFF. The genes are TRBV15 and TRBJ2-1; 12 positions match TRBD1. V shed 6 bases and J 3 bases; nucleotides not matched to a gene: 3. There are 15 residues in the CDR3. Germline V gene lookup returns CDR1 LNHNV and CDR2 YYDKDF (reference sequence).